Listed below are T cell receptor beta chains from one sample, sequenced in a study of T-cell reconstitution after alpha-beta-depleted transplantation in children. Each CDR3 protein gets one entry after TCRdb re-called the PCR reads with MiXCR. In the table there are tens of thousands of distinct CDR3 sequences, about 18% of which are singletons. Sequencing was performed on PBMCs, mostly from graft donor cells, taken 60 days after TCRalphabeta/CD19-depleted stem cell transplant. Receptors were obtained from a male patient aged 2-15 years who had a stem cell transplant for acute lymphoblastic leukemia, so the T cells may come from the graft donor. Both conserved end residues are part of each CDR3. D genes are given only for firm matches. Clone sizes are given selectively: once, few, many, or a class where the clone is expanded.

v_gene	j_gene	abundance	d_gene	CDR3nt	CDR3aa
TRBV7-8	TRBJ1-2	few	.	TGTGCCAGCAGCTTAGACCGCGTAACTAACTATGGCTACACCTTC	CASSLDRVTNYGYTF
TRBV2	TRBJ1-2	many	.	TGTGCCAGCAGTGAAGCTAAAGGCCAGGGGGGCTACACCTTC	CASSEAKGQGGYTF
TRBV5-1	TRBJ1-3	many	.	TGCGCCAGCAGTCCTGCCTGGGGAGCTGGAAACACCATATATTTT	CASSPAWGAGNTIYF
TRBV2	TRBJ2-5	.	TRBD2	TGTGCCAGCAGAGATAGCGGGCACGAGGGAGAGACCCAGTACTTC	CASRDSGHEGETQYF
TRBV5-8	TRBJ1-2	few	TRBD1	TGTGCCAGCACCCCGACAGGGGGGGACTATGGCTACACCTTC	CASTPTGGDYGYTF
TRBV27	TRBJ2-6	once	.	TGTGCCAGCAGTCACCTGGCGAGAGGGGACGGGGCCAACGTCCTGACTTTC	CASSHLARGDGANVLTF
TRBV27	TRBJ1-1	.	TRBD1	TGTGCCAGCAGGCTATACTACGACAGGGGAGGAACTGAAGCTTTCTTT	CASRLYYDRGGTEAFF
TRBV6-2/TRBV6-3	TRBJ2-5	.	TRBD2	TGTGCCAGCAGTTACACGGGACTAGCAGTGGAGACCCAGTACTTC	CASSYTGLAVETQYF
TRBV4-2	TRBJ1-1	many	.	TGTGCCAGCAGCCAAGATATTCGGGGGAACACTGAAGCTTTCTTT	CASSQDIRGNTEAFF
TRBV14	TRBJ1-6	few	.	TGTGCCAGCAGCCAAGTGCGCAACCATAATTCACCCCTCCACTTT	CASSQVRNHNSPLHF
TRBV10-2	TRBJ2-3	.	.	TGCGCCAGCAGAGGCGGGACTAGCACAGATACGCAGTATTTT	CASRGGTSTDTQYF
TRBV28	TRBJ1-5	many	.	TGTGCCAGCAGCCTCGATCGAAATCAGCCCCAGCATTTT	CASSLDRNQPQHF
TRBV12-3/TRBV12-4	TRBJ1-6	few	TRBD1	TGTGCCAGCAGTTTAACCGGGACAGGGGGACCCCTCCACTTT	CASSLTGTGGPLHF
TRBV21-1	TRBJ1-2	.	.	TGTGCCAGCAGGGACAGGGGGCAAGATGGCTACACCTTC	CASRDRGQDGYTF
TRBV11-2	TRBJ1-3	.	.	TGTGCCAGCAGCCTGATCCACCCTGGAAACACCATATATTTT	CASSLIHPGNTIYF
TRBV4-2	TRBJ2-5	many	.	TGTGCCAGCAGCCAAGTGGGAGACCAAGAGACCCAGTACTTC	CASSQVGDQETQYF
TRBV3-1	TRBJ1-1	few	.	TGTGCCAGCGTCCTACAGGGAATGAACACTGAAGCTTTCTTT	CASVLQGMNTEAFF
TRBV28	TRBJ1-5	few	.	TGTGCCAGCAGTTTGCGCAGCAATCAGCCCCAGCATTTT	CASSLRSNQPQHF
TRBV28	TRBJ2-2	.	.	TGTGCCAGTTTAGCAGGAACCGGGGAGCTGTTTTTT	CASLAGTGELFF
TRBV29-1	TRBJ2-3	once	.	TGCAGCGTTGATGGCCGCGCCCCTAGCACAGATACGCAGTATTTT	CSVDGRAPSTDTQYF
TRBV7-9	TRBJ2-5	.	.	TGTGCCAGCACCTTAAGGCCCGGGCTCCTCGGAGAGACCCAGTACTTC	CASTLRPGLLGETQYF
TRBV24-1	TRBJ2-1	.	.	TGTGCCACCAAGGGGGGGGGGTACAATGAGCAGTTCTTC	CATKGGGYNEQFF
TRBV6-5	TRBJ1-1	many	.	TGTGCCAGCAGTCATGGCCGGGGTAGGGACACTGAAGCTTTCTTT	CASSHGRGRDTEAFF
TRBV20-1	TRBJ2-5	many	.	TGCAGTGCCCAAGTTATTTCAAGCGGACCGGGGACCCAGTACTTC	CSAQVISSGPGTQYF
TRBV28	TRBJ2-5	.	TRBD1	TGTGCCAGCAGCCATCGATCGGGACAGGGGCAAGAGACCCAGTACTTC	CASSHRSGQGQETQYF
TRBV7-3	TRBJ2-1	few	TRBD1	TGTGCCAGCAGCTACGGGGGACAGGGGTATAATGAGCAGTTCTTC	CASSYGGQGYNEQFF
TRBV13	TRBJ1-5	.	.	.	CASSRAKILCQHF
TRBV27	TRBJ2-1	.	.	TGTGCCAGCAGTCACCTTAGCGGATACAATGAGCAGTTCTTC	CASSHLSGYNEQFF